This section outlines one T cell receptor (beta chain) sequence together with its context. This clone appeared once. The specificity of this receptor is unknown. One base away there is no much larger clone; base qualities are not given. Using the deep immunoSEQ assay, multiplex PCR amplified TCR CDR3 regions from genomic DNA. Genomic DNA extracted from each cell subset was distributed evenly over all wells of several immunoSEQ 96-well plates, and each plate served as one replicate. For sorted subsets, approximately 210 ng of genomic DNA, equivalent to about 30,000 T cell genomes, went into each replicate PCR. The purified libraries were quantified using a Qubit 3.0 fluorometer, sized with a Bioanalyzer 2100, and then quantified again using the KAPA Library Quantification kit. A separate single-read 150-cycle Illumina NextSeq 550 flow cell was used to sequence each immunoSEQ 96-well plate. The authors' analysis ran thus. The immunoSEQ output contained only junctional sequences without quality scores, so filtering could not match that applied to full-length reads. To assign V/J genes and CDR3, sequences were annotated using PyIR, a Python wrapper for IgBLAST v1.9, with IMGT germline references. Any read was removed if the V/J assignment was weak (E-value above 1e-6), the CDR3 was missing, or the read contained stop codons, out-of-frame junctions, or ambiguous translated residues. A V3J clonotype was defined by an identical inferred V gene, J gene, and CDR3 amino acid sequence. To compute the percentage overlap between repertoires, the number of shared unique clonotypes was divided by the size of the smaller repertoire. Repertoire richness was assessed with RTK rarefaction, the Chao1 estimator, and Recon v2.1 estimates of unobserved clonotypes. Generation probabilities for all TCRbeta clonotypes obtained by the gDNA method from a handful of donors were computed using OLGA. TCRdb took this table from immuneACCESS and kept in-frame rearrangements with V and J called. Such tables lack part of the clones; where checked against another copy, unresolved V genes explain under half of the gap, and the rest is unexplained. V and J calls and clone size are copied from that table; D and trimming were computed from the DNA. Present in this sample are just over 2,000,000 clones, 90% to 95% of which were seen just once. Roughly 0.13% of the sample belongs to the ten largest clones.

For CDR1 and CDR2, the germline V gene lists MGHRA and YSYEKL. Counted from cysteine to phenylalanine, this CDR3 has 13 amino acids. Kept here is only the CDR3 DNA, which spans 39 bases and is read in frame from base 1. Deletion took 0 bases off V and 14 bases off J, with a span of 15 bases between the germline ends. The data were taken from a study of shared clonotypes between healthy human individuals (dated by TCRdb to 2020 to 2022). Context from the whole study: The cohort comprised a couple of women and a few men aged 18 to 49 years. Between about 0.8 and 9.5 billion PBMCs per donor were obtained by leukapheresis. The study deeply sequenced blood TCR repertoires of about 5 healthy adults to estimate repertoire size and the extent of clonotype sharing between individuals. For each donor, CD4 naive and CD4 memory were each given three plates, CD8 naive was given two plates, and CD8 memory was given one plate. Different laboratories and diverse techniques were used to prepare libraries and sequence TCR repertoires, to increase sequencing depth and limit assay-specific biases. The study at large found these results: Estimated clonotype richness was generally larger for naive than for memory subsets. Pairwise subsampling indicated that sequencing depth was expected to affect the degree of clonotype sharing among donors. Because the study included a small number of donors, the genetic and exposure-history diversity represented was limited. Even with the large sequencing depth, rarefaction of the sorted-subset datasets indicated that sequencing was incomplete. Clonotypes shared by all four sorted-subset donors showed higher generation probabilities than non-shared clonotypes. Across a handful of donors, roughly 5.1% of naive CD4, approximately 3.5% of naive CD8, approximately 2.5% of memory CD4, and around 0.4% of memory CD8 clonotypes were shared. Sampling was limited to blood, and TCR repertoires in tissue likely differ from TCR repertoires in blood.

Healthy HIV-negative adults with no recently reported acute infections or vaccinations were included as donors. All donors were Caucasian adults living in Nashville, Tennessee, USA. CD4+ T cells were enriched by magnetic negative selection, after which naive cells were positively selected on CD45RA and the negative fraction was taken as the memory subset. After blood collection by leukapheresis, PBMCs were isolated using Ficoll-Histopaque density gradient centrifugation and then cryopreserved in the vapor phase of liquid nitrogen. Purity and quantity of every magnetically sorted T cell population were checked by analytical flow cytometry. Each sorted fraction had its genomic DNA isolated and then quantified by UV absorbance on a Nanodrop 2000c.

Sequenced: naive CD4+ T cells sorted from blood. Per the publication, the cell subset or site label means: CD45RA+ positively selected. This chain is built from TRBV4-1 and TRBJ2-3; the D segment cannot be called with confidence. The sequence derives from a man younger than 30 in good health. The DNA is TGCGCCAGCAGCCAAGATATCGGCTCCCCCTGGTATTTT. Its coded protein is CASSQDIGSPWYF.